This TCR beta chain is drawn from a study of T cells expressing NK-cell markers. Study context: Obtained from sorted CD3+CD56+NKG2C+, CD3+CD56+NKG2C- and CD3+CD56-NKG2C+ T cells were the TCR beta repertoires. One of the eight sequenced donors was seronegative, whereas the other seven were HCMV-seropositive. Overall study findings and caveats: It is unclear if expanded NKG2C-expressing clones target HCMV antigens. Six or seven donors had dominant NKG2C+ clonotypes that comprised about 1.0-7.0% of their CD8+ T cells.

Germline CDR1 reads DFQATT; CDR2 reads SNEGSKA (reference sequence). CDR3 size: 13 residues. As for this clonotype: Its antigen is not identified.

TCRdb re-called the 5' RACE reads, yielding one record per CDR3 amino acid sequence without DNA. The table gives about 550,000 distinct CDR3 sequences; the top ten clones make up approximately 3.6% of it. The receptor was derived from a young man in good health. Specimen: blood T cells: a sorted CD56 or NKG2C T cell subset, CD4+ or CD8+ T cells, or bulk PBMC T cells (not recorded which). The V gene is TRBV20-1, the J gene TRBJ1-5; the TCRdb call, TRBD1, lacks DNA for checking. Here the CDR3 reads CSARDGMSQPQHF.